This is a list of T cell receptor beta chains from one sample in a study of blood T cell repertoires in COVID-19. Sequenced by immunoSEQ multiplex PCR; TCRdb stores in-frame clones only, minus some. The profile shows about 200,000 clones, approximately 86% of them singletons. Material for sequencing was PBMCs or T cells enriched from blood (not recorded which). These TCRs come from a woman aged 40 to 49 with acute COVID-19. CDR3s include the opening cysteine and the closing phenylalanine or tryptophan.

j_call v_call cdr3_length cdr3_aa
TRBJ2-7 TRBV28 15 CASRDTSGPFYEQYF
TRBJ1-3 TRBV9 15 CASSVGQGTGNTIYF
TRBJ1-1 TRBV5-8 15 CASSSLGTGATEAFF
TRBJ2-1 TRBV15 16 CATSRDRGGPYNEQFF
TRBJ1-2 TRBV7-8 13 CASSLVAGYGYTF
TRBJ2-1 TRBV9 16 CASSVVASPSNNEQFF
TRBJ2-3 TRBV21-1 13 CASSKESPRDLYF
TRBJ2-2 TRBV30 16 CAWSVLRVLNTGELFF
TRBJ1-2 TRBV2 15 CASSEVEVPGYGYTF
TRBJ2-7 TRBV6-5 13 CASSPGTGTEQYF
TRBJ1-2 TRBV11-2 14 CASSFLSQGNGYTF
TRBJ2-1 TRBV28 15 CASRSPGQGYNEQFF
TRBJ2-2 TRBV2 15 CASSGAKRSTGELFF
TRBJ1-6 TRBV21-1 16 CASSPLRQGRVSPLHF
TRBJ2-5 TRBV25-1 14 CASSGPWYSGTQYF
TRBJ2-1 TRBV11-3 16 CASSYSGGLRYNEQFF
TRBJ2-1 TRBV27 13 CASSLSPYNEQFF
TRBJ2-3 TRBV11-2 15 CASSTSGALGDTQYF
TRBJ2-7 TRBV19 15 CASSPLGAGGDEQYF
TRBJ2-4 TRBV6-5 12 CASSPGINIQYF
TRBJ2-5 TRBV7-2 14 CASSLAGGRETQYF
TRBJ1-1 TRBV3-1/TRBV3-2 14 CASRKGQGRAEAFF
TRBJ2-1 TRBV18 15 CASSASGLYYNEQFF
TRBJ2-3 TRBV5-5 14 CASSSAGQPDTQYF
TRBJ1-2 TRBV28 12 CASSLGQGGYTF
TRBJ2-1 TRBV13 16 CASNQRVGGSYNEQFF
TRBJ2-1 TRBV13 16 CASSPQRERVDNEQFF
TRBJ1-2 TRBV6-2/TRBV6-3 13 CASSYDSLYGYTF
TRBJ2-7 TRBV10-1 13 CASSRRGSYEQYF
TRBJ1-5 TRBV3-1/TRBV3-2 12 CASSQRDQPQHF
TRBJ2-1 TRBV5-1 17 CASSLPRQEQSYNEQFF
TRBJ2-1 TRBV29-1 10 CSVGGLEQFF
TRBJ2-1 TRBV20-1 15 CSASQPSGRSNEQFF
TRBJ1-5 TRBV19 19 CASSIDFQGAIRSNQPQHF
TRBJ2-3 TRBV27 15 CASSPPTSGTDTQYF
TRBJ1-1 TRBV7-9 10 CASKRGGAFF
TRBJ2-7 TRBV14 16 CASSPRRQGMAYEQYF
TRBJ2-7 TRBV18 15 CASSPPGGSSYEQYF
TRBJ2-3 TRBV12-3/TRBV12-4 11 CASSLEAIQYF
TRBJ1-5 TRBV28 15 CASSTRGSGNQPQHF
TRBJ1-2 TRBV27 14 CASAIGGNYYGYTF
TRBJ1-2 TRBV28 13 CASAGGVDYGYTF
TRBJ1-3 TRBV5-1 17 CASSQDGQIISGNTIYF
TRBJ1-6 TRBV28 15 CASISGEGESSPLHF
TRBJ2-5 TRBV9 17 CASSTSGVAGDSETQYF
TRBJ2-3 TRBV6-2/TRBV6-3 16 CASSYSRGPGTDTQYF
TRBJ1-2 TRBV7-9 13 CASSSTGMDGYTF
TRBJ1-1 TRBV5-5 14 CASRFGQEYTEAFF
TRBJ1-3 TRBV27 15 CASSLAGMSGNTIYF
TRBJ2-7 TRBV28 16 CASRGVGLADLNEQYF
TRBJ2-1 TRBV27 18 CASSSKLAGNTPYNEQFF
TRBJ2-2 TRBV6-5 15 CASRWTGLNTGELFF
TRBJ1-5 TRBV6-5 13 CASRKTPGQPQHF
TRBJ2-1 TRBV10-1 19 CASSEEGMTGPATNNEQFF
TRBJ2-1 TRBV24-1 14 CATSRSGLANEQFF
TRBJ1-6 TRBV7-2 14 CASSDRQGDSPLHF
TRBJ2-2 TRBV7-8 19 CASSLPGLAGGGGTGELFF